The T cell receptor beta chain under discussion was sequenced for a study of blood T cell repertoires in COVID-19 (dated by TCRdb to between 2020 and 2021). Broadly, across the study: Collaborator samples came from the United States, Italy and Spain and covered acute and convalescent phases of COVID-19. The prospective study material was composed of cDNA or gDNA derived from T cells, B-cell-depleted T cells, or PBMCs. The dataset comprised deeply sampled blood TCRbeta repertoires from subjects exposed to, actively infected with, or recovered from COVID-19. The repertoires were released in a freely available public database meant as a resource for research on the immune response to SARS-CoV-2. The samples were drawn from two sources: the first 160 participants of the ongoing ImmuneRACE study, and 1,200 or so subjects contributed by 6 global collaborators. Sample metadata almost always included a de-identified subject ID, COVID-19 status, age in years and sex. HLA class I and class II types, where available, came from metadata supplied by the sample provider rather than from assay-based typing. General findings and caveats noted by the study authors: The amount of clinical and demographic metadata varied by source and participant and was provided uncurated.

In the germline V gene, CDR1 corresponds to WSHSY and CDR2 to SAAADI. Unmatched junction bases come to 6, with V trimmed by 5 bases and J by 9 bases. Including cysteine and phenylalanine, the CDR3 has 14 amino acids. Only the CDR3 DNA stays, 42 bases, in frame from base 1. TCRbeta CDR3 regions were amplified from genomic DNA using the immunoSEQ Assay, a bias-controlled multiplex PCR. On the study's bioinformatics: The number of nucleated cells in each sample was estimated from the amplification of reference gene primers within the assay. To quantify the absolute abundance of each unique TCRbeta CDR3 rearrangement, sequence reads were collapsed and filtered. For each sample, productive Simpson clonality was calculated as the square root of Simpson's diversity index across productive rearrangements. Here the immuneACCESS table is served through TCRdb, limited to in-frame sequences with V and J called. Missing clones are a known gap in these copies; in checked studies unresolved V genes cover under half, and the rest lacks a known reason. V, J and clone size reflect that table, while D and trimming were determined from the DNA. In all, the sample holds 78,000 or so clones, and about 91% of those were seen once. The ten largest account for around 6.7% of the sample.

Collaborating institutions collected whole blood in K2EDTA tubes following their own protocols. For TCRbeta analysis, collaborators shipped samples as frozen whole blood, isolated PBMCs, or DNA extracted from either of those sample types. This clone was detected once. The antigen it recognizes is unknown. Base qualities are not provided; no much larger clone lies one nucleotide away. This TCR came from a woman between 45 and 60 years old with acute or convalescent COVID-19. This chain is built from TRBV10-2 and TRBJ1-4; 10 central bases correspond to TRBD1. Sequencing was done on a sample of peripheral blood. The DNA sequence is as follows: TGCGCCAGCAGTACCGGGACAGGGGATAAAAAACTGTTTTTT. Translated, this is CASSTGTGDKKLFF.